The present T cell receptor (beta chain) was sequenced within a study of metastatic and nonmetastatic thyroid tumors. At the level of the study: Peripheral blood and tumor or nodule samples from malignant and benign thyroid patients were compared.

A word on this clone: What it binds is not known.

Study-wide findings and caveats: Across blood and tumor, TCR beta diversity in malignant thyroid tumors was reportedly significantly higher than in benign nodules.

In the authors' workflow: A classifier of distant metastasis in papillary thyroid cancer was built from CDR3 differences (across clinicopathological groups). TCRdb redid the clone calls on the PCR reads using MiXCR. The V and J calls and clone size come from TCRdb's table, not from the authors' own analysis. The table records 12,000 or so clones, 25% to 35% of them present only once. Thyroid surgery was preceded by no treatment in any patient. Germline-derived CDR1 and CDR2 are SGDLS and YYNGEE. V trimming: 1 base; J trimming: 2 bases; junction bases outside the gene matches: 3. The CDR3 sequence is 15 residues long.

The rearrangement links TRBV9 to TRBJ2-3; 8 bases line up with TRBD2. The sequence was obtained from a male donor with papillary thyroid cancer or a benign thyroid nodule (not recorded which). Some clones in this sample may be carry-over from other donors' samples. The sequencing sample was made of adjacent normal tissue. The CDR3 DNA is TGTGCCAGCAGCGTAAGCGGGGGATTCACAGATACGCAGTATTTT. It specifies CASSVSGGFTDTQYF.